This entry lists 32 T cell receptor beta chains sequenced from one sample in a study of siplizumab effects on memory and regulatory T cells. Produced via immunoSEQ multiplex PCR; TCRdb's table is partial and in-frame only. The table includes over 85,000 clones, more than 85% detected once. Material for sequencing was CD4+ T cells sorted from blood. These TCRs come from a human donor in good health.

DNA of the CDR3: TGTGCCAGCAGTGCCGGGACAACTAGCAATCAGCCCCAGCATTTT. It translates to CASSAGTTSNQPQHF. The gene calls are TRBV2 and TRBJ1-5; a possible D gene is TRBD1 (6 bases). Deletions cut 4 bases from V and 0 bases from J, with 10 bases between. This CDR3 is built from 15 residues. Looked up from germline, CDR1 is SNHLY and CDR2 is FYNNEI.

V and J are TRBV15 and TRBJ2-1; D ambiguous. CDR3 length equals 16 residues. V gave up 1 base and J gave up 5 bases, with 15 bases separating them. Germline loops: CDR1 LNHNV, CDR2 YYDKDF (reference sequence). CDR3 in DNA: TGTGCCACCAGCAGAGGCGACCCGCGATCAAACAATGAGCAGTTCTTC. Translated, it gives CATSRGDPRSNNEQFF.

V and J are TRBV10-2 and TRBJ2-7, with TRBD2 identical over 11 bases. The CDR3 spans 16 residues. CDR1 and CDR2 from the germline V gene are WSHSY and SAAADI. Germline trimming cut 8 bases from V and 1 base from J; bases unmatched to any gene: 10. CDR3 amino acids: CASGGLAGGRSYEQYF. Here the CDR3 DNA reads TGCGCCAGCGGCGGACTAGCGGGCGGTCGATCCTACGAGCAGTACTTC.

J is TRBJ2-2 and V is TRBV30; 8 positions agree with TRBD2. V trimming: 4 bases; J trimming: 7 bases; junction bases outside the gene matches: 11. The germline gives CDR1 GTSNPN, CDR2 SVGIG (reference sequence). The CDR3 runs 15 residues. DNA of the CDR3: TGTGCCTGGATCGCTAACGGGAGGGCCGGCGGGGAGCTGTTTTTT. As protein: CAWIANGRAGGELFF.

The V and J genes are TRBV2 and TRBJ1-2; the match to TRBD1 covers 8 bases. This CDR3 is built from 13 residues. CDR1 and CDR2 (germline): SNHLY, FYNNEI. V was pared by 5 bases and J by 8 bases, with 7 bases of the junction left unmatched. CDR3 bases: TGTGCCAGCAGTAAAGACAGGGGCGGGGGCTACACCTTC. Translation gives CASSKDRGGGYTF.

The chain couples TRBV11-2 to TRBJ1-4; 9 bases agree with TRBD1. The germline V gene has CDR1 SGHAT and CDR2 FQNNGV. The CDR3 extends over 16 amino acids. V lost 2 bases and J lost 8; bases outside the gene matches: 9. The CDR3 is CASSLNGGTGYEKLFF. In nucleotides, the CDR3 is TGTGCCAGCAGCTTAAACGGCGGGACAGGGTACGAAAAACTGTTTTTT. Combining the CDR3 with reference TRBV11-2 and TRBJ1-4 gives the whole variable domain EAGVAQSPRYKIIEKRQSVAFWCNPISGHATLYWYQQILGQGPKLLIQFQNNGVVDDSQLPKDRFSAERLKGVDSTLKIQPAKLEDSAVYLCASSLNGGTGYEKLFFGSGTQLSVL.

This chain joins TRBV7-2 and TRBJ2-1; no reliable D call. V dropped 2 bases and J dropped 13 bases, with 15 bases sitting between them. This CDR3 contains 13 residues. Germline V lookup: CDR1 SGHTA, CDR2 FQGNSA. For the CDR3, the DNA is TGTGCCAGCAGCTTAATGTTGTCGGCACTCCAGTTCTTC. This codes for CASSLMLSALQFF.

This clone was found once. The rearrangement links TRBV28 to TRBJ2-3; 9 nucleotides match TRBD2. The CDR3 totals 19 residues. Germline V gives CDR1 MDHEN, CDR2 SYDVKM. V lost 7 bases to trimming and J lost 4 bases; unmatched junction nucleotides: 21. The CDR3 sequence: CASTRGRLAGQYRADTQYF. In DNA form, the CDR3 reads TGTGCCAGCACCCGAGGGCGCCTAGCGGGACAGTATCGGGCAGATACGCAGTATTTT. The full variable domain, completed using reference TRBV28 and TRBJ2-3, is DVKVTQSSRYLVKRTGEKVFLECVQDMDHENMFWYRQDPGLGLRLIYFSYDVKMKEKGDIPEGYSVSREKKERFSLILESASTNQTSMYLCASTRGRLAGQYRADTQYFGPGTRLTVL.

The V and J genes are TRBV2 and TRBJ1-4; unclear D gene. Trimming left V 8 bases short and J 4 bases short, with 17 bases between. Germline lookup yields CDR1 SNHLY and CDR2 FYNNEI. This CDR3 region has 15 residues. The CDR3 region has the DNA TGTGCCAGCCTCCCCGGGGTAACCTTTAATGAAAAACTGTTTTTT. Its protein is CASLPGVTFNEKLFF. The whole variable domain, remainder taken from reference TRBV2 and TRBJ1-4, is EPEVTQTPSHQVTQMGQEVILRCVPISNHLYFYWYRQILGQKVEFLVSFYNNEISEKSEIFDDQFSVERPDGSNFTLKIRSTKLEDSAMYFCASLPGVTFNEKLFFGSGTQLSVL.

The chain couples TRBV15 to TRBJ1-2; no clear D. This CDR3 contains 12 residues. Trimming shortened V by 5 bases and J by 5 bases, and 9 bases separated the two germline ends. Germline loops: CDR1 LNHNV, CDR2 YYDKDF (reference sequence). The CDR3 nucleotides read TGTGCCACCAGCTCCAGCGCGTATGGCTACACCTTC. Translated: CATSSSAYGYTF.

In DNA form, the CDR3 reads TGTGCCAGCAGACAAGTGGGAAGGACTGAAGCTTTCTTT. Its translation: CASRQVGRTEAFF. V gene TRBV5-6 combines with J gene TRBJ1-1; D not certain. Trimming stripped 5 bases from V and 5 bases from J, with 13 bases between. Germline assignment: CDR1 SGHDT and CDR2 YYEEEE. CDR3 length equals 13 residues.

The V gene is TRBV19, the J gene TRBJ2-7; no clear D gene. There are 13 residues in the CDR3. CDR1 and CDR2 from the germline V gene are LNHDA and SQIVND (reference sequence). The V gene lost 1 base and the J gene lost 3 bases, with 7 bases spanning the gap. In DNA, the CDR3 is TGTGCCAGTAGTATAGGGTTGGGCTACGAGCAGTACTTC. This codes for CASSIGLGYEQYF.

The chain has TRBV11-3 and TRBJ2-3; a possible D gene is TRBD2 (5 bases). V lost 2 bases and J lost 6, with 9 bases in between. The CDR3 loop spans 13 amino acids. Germline V gives CDR1 SGHNT, CDR2 YENEEA. CDR3 residues: CASSLQREDTQYF. CDR3 DNA: TGTGCCAGCAGCTTACAAAGGGAGGATACGCAGTATTTT.

As DNA, the CDR3 is TGTGCCAGCAGCCCACCCCCCGGCGGTACGCAGTATTTT. Its protein product is CASSPPPGGTQYF. The rearrangement joins TRBV28 to TRBJ2-3; the D is unclear. Germline V gives CDR1 MDHEN, CDR2 SYDVKM. This CDR3 has 13 amino acids. The ends were cut back, 6 bases at V and 8 bases at J, with 15 bases in the middle.

J is TRBJ2-4 and V is TRBV5-6, with 12 bases lining up with TRBD2. Germline V gives CDR1 SGHDT, CDR2 YYEEEE. CDR3 length: 16 amino acids. V was pared by 4 bases and J by 0 bases, with 2 bases of the junction left unmatched. CDR3 DNA sequence: TGTGCCAGCAGCCTAGCGGGAGGGCTAGCCAAAAACATTCAGTACTTC. Amino acid sequence: CASSLAGGLAKNIQYF.

The chain couples TRBV18 to TRBJ2-5; 11 bases map to TRBD1. The J call is uncertain, as TRBJ2-7 better fits the DNA end. From germline, CDR1 is KGHSH and CDR2 LQKENI. CDR3 length equals 18 residues. CDR3 in DNA: TGTGCCAGCTCACCTATTCCCTTTCCGGGACAGGGGGGACGCGAGCAGTACTTC. As protein: CASSPIPFPGQGGREQYF.

The V call is TRBV28, the J call TRBJ1-1, with D possibly being TRBD1 (6 bases). V was pared by 10 bases and J by 2 bases, with 14 bases between. Germline-derived CDR1 and CDR2 are MDHEN and SYDVKM. The CDR3 has 13 amino acids. In DNA, the CDR3 is TGTGCCATCCAGACCAGGGGAAACACTGAAGCTTTCTTT. The encoded protein is CAIQTRGNTEAFF.

This clone has a single count. The rearrangement links TRBV6-1 to TRBJ1-2; D unclear. With 8 bases removed from V and 0 bases from J, the gap between germline ends came to 13 bases. Germline assignment: CDR1 MNHNS and CDR2 SASEGT. The CDR3 length is 14 residues. The CDR3 loop is CASVSVPANYGYTF. The CDR3 DNA sequence: TGTGCCAGCGTTAGCGTTCCGGCTAACTATGGCTACACCTTC.

The chain couples TRBV27 to TRBJ2-7, with D tentatively TRBD2 (6 bases). From germline, CDR1 is MNHEY and CDR2 SMNVEV (reference sequence). This CDR3 has 17 amino acids. Trimming removed 1 base at V and 7 bases at J, with 23 bases between. The CDR3 nucleotides read TGTGCCAGCAGTTTATATCTCACTAGCAGTGACTTGGGGGAGCAGTACTTC. Its protein is CASSLYLTSSDLGEQYF.

The V call is TRBV29-1, the J call TRBJ2-1, with unresolved D. This CDR3 is 10 amino acids long. Germline V gene sequence: CDR1 SQVTM, CDR2 ANQGSEA. V was shortened by 7 bases and J by 4 bases, with 5 bases between the two germline ends. CDR3 region: CSARYNEQFF. DNA of the CDR3: TGCAGCGCGAGGTACAATGAGCAGTTCTTC.

This rearrangement joins TRBV6-4 to TRBJ1-4; D not certain. Germline CDR1 MRHNA, CDR2 SNTAGT. The CDR3 is 16 amino acids. V was clipped by 3 bases and J by 3 bases, with 14 bases between them. The CDR3 reads CASSELGDGANEKLFF. The CDR3 bases are TGTGCCAGCAGTGAACTTGGGGATGGAGCTAATGAAAAACTGTTTTTT.

The chain has TRBV15 and TRBJ1-2, with 7 bases fitting TRBD1. CDR3 size: 15 residues. The V gene's germline CDR1 is LNHNV and CDR2 YYDKDF (reference sequence). J lost 14 bases, V lost 5 bases, and 20 bases had no gene match. CDR3 in DNA: TGTGCCACCAGCCCCCAAGGGGGCTTCGGGGGGGGCTGGACCTTC. Translated, it gives CATSPQGGFGGGWTF.

The chain uses TRBV7-3 and TRBJ2-1; TRBD1 agrees at 8 bases. This CDR3 comprises 15 residues. V shed 6 bases, J shed 7 bases, and the junction held 11 bases outside the gene matches. Germline CDR1 SGHTA, CDR2 FQGTGA. CDR3 in amino acids: CASRGPGTGPNEQFF. CDR3 DNA: TGTGCCAGCAGGGGACCCGGGACAGGACCGAATGAGCAGTTCTTC.

This chain uses TRBV5-5 with TRBJ1-2; D gene unclear. V lost 2 bases, J lost 0 bases, and 17 bases lay in between. The CDR3 sequence is 17 residues long. In germline, CDR1 is SGHKS, CDR2 YYEKEE (reference sequence). In DNA form, the CDR3 reads TGTGCCAGCAGCTTCCAGGTCACGACCGCCCCTAACTATGGCTACACCTTC. Residues: CASSFQVTTAPNYGYTF.

The rearrangement joins TRBV18 to TRBJ1-4; D is unclear. Per germline, CDR1 KGHSH and CDR2 LQKENI. The V gene lost 1 base and the J gene lost 5 bases, with 11 bases spanning the gap. This CDR3 is built from 15 residues. CDR3 bases: TGTGCCAGCTCACCACTGAACACGGGGAATGAAAAACTGTTTTTT. Amino acids: CASSPLNTGNEKLFF.

The chain links TRBV6-5 to TRBJ2-5, with unresolved D. CDR3 size: 14 residues. Germline lookup yields CDR1 MNHEY and CDR2 SVGAGI. The V end was cut by 0 bases, the J end by 4 bases, with 9 bases between. The CDR3 loop reads CASSYSGQRETQYF. The CDR3 coding sequence is TGTGCCAGCAGTTACTCTGGTCAGAGAGAGACCCAGTACTTC.

The gene calls are TRBV7-9 and TRBJ1-1; no clear D. Deletions cut 5 bases from V and 3 bases from J, with 19 bases between. Germline V gives CDR1 SEHNR, CDR2 FQNEAQ (reference sequence). This CDR3 is 16 amino acids long. The CDR3 nucleotides are TGTGCCAGCAGCCCCGGACCCAACTTCTTAGACACTGAAGCTTTCTTT. Translating it yields CASSPGPNFLDTEAFF.

This chain links TRBV28 with TRBJ1-1; TRBD1 might be the D (5 bases). The CDR3 sequence is 15 residues long. Germline V gene sequence: CDR1 MDHEN, CDR2 SYDVKM. V lost 1 base and J lost 3, with 12 bases in between. CDR3 residues: CASSLYRTGDTEAFF. CDR3 DNA sequence: TGTGCCAGCAGTTTATACCGGACGGGGGACACTGAAGCTTTCTTT.

This clone was recorded only once. The chain joins TRBV4-1 to TRBJ2-3; TRBD2 might be the D (5 bases). There are 13 residues in the CDR3. Germline loops: CDR1 MGHRA, CDR2 YSYEKL. V was cut by 4 bases and J by 2 bases, with 7 bases left in between. The CDR3 loop is CASSLRDTDTQYF. For the CDR3, the DNA is TGCGCCAGCAGCCTGAGGGACACAGATACGCAGTATTTT.

This rearrangement joins TRBV5-4 to TRBJ2-7; D is uncertain. The V end lost 1 base, the J end lost 3 bases, and 11 bases lay between the germline ends. Germline CDR1 and CDR2: SGHNT and YYREEE (reference sequence). This CDR3 contains 14 residues. CDR3 sequence reads: CASSLIPDLYEQYF. CDR3 DNA sequence: TGTGCCAGCAGCTTGATACCGGATCTCTACGAGCAGTACTTC. The full variable domain, completed using reference TRBV5-4 and TRBJ2-7, is ETGVTQSPTHLIKTRGQQVTLRCSSQSGHNTVSWYQQALGQGPQFIFQYYREEENGRGNFPPRFSGLQFPNYSSELNVNALELDDSALYLCASSLIPDLYEQYFGPGTRLTVT.

This sequence joins TRBV5-1 and TRBJ1-2, with TRBD1 identical over 9 bases. The CDR3 is made up of 16 amino acids. CDR1 is SGHRS, CDR2 YFSETQ, per germline. V shed 4 bases and J 4 bases; nucleotides not matched to a gene: 11. CDR3 residues: CASSPRQGGFSYGYTF. In nucleotides, the CDR3 is TGCGCCAGCAGCCCAAGACAGGGGGGATTCTCCTATGGCTACACCTTC. Full variable domain (outside the CDR3, taken from reference TRBV5-1 and TRBJ1-2): KAGVTQTPRYLIKTRGQQVTLSCSPISGHRSVSWYQQTPGQGLQFLFEYFSETQRNKGNFPGRFSGRQFSNSRSEMNVSTLELGDSALYLCASSPRQGGFSYGYTFGSGTRLTVV.

This chain uses TRBV7-6 with TRBJ2-5; 9 nucleotides align to TRBD2. CDR3 size: 14 residues. CDR1 and CDR2 from the germline V gene are SGHVS and FNYEAQ. V lost 3 bases and J lost 5; bases outside the gene matches: 4. The CDR3 here is CASSLSAGGETQYF. In DNA form, the CDR3 reads TGTGCCAGCAGCTTGTCCGCGGGAGGGGAGACCCAGTACTTC. Together with reference TRBV7-6 and TRBJ2-5, the CDR3 gives the full variable domain: GAGVSQSPRYKVTKRGQDVALRCDPISGHVSLYWYRQALGQGPEFLTYFNYEAQQDKSGLPNDRFSAERPEGSISTLTIQRTEQRDSAMYRCASSLSAGGETQYFGPGTRLLVL.